These 23 T cell receptor beta chains came from one sample sequenced in a study of OX40 agonist ivuxolimab in advanced cancers. TCRdb's table, derived via immunoSEQ multiplex PCR, lists solely in-frame clones and lacks some. Of tens of thousands of clones listed, about 88% are singletons. This sample comprised CD4+ or CD8+ T cells sorted from blood, obtained in a trial of the OX40 agonist ivuxolimab. The receptors were gathered from an adult with an advanced solid tumor such as melanoma, head and neck, liver or kidney cancer.

The chain's CDR3 is CASSPVATHNEQFF. Here the CDR3 DNA reads TGTGCCAGCAGCCCAGTCGCTACTCACAATGAGCAGTTCTTC. The gene calls are TRBV28 and TRBJ2-1; D is uncertain. V gave up 6 bases and J gave up 5 bases, with 14 bases separating them. This CDR3 has 14 residues. Germline V lookup: CDR1 MDHEN, CDR2 SYDVKM.

The V gene is TRBV5-4, the J gene TRBJ1-2; weak D call: TRBD1 (5 bases). Germline values: CDR1 SGHNT, CDR2 YYREEE (reference sequence). There are 13 residues in the CDR3. Trimming shortened V by 0 bases and J by 5 bases, and 8 bases separated the two germline ends. CDR3 loop: CASSLDRTYGYTF. The CDR3 nucleotides are TGTGCCAGCAGCTTGGACAGGACTTATGGCTACACCTTC.

The chain has TRBV11-1 and TRBJ2-1, with 7 bases identical to TRBD1. This CDR3 is built from 14 residues. Germline trimming cut 5 bases from V and 3 bases from J; bases unmatched to any gene: 4. Germline V gene sequence: CDR1 SGHAT, CDR2 FQDESV (reference sequence). CDR3: CASSRTGNYNEQFF. CDR3 DNA sequence: TGTGCCAGCAGCAGGACAGGAAACTACAATGAGCAGTTCTTC.

This chain connects TRBV27 to TRBJ2-7; D could derive from TRBD1 or TRBD2 (5 bases each). The V end was cut by 3 bases, the J end by 4 bases, with 13 bases between. The CDR3 extends over 14 amino acids. Germline CDR1 and CDR2: MNHEY and SMNVEV (reference sequence). For the CDR3, the DNA is TGTGCCAGCAGTTTGGATGGGGGTGGATACGAGCAGTACTTC. Residues: CASSLDGGGYEQYF.

The genes are TRBV9 and TRBJ1-1; D perhaps matches TRBD1 (5 bases). Germline-derived CDR1 and CDR2 are SGDLS and YYNGEE. V was cut by 3 bases and J by 5 bases, with 11 bases left in between. This CDR3 is built from 13 residues. In DNA, the CDR3 is TGTGCCAGCAGCGGACCCAGGGAGACTGAAGCTTTCTTT. Translating gives CASSGPRETEAFF.

The V gene is TRBV7-3, the J gene TRBJ2-3, with TRBD2 matching 9 bases. The V gene end was trimmed by 5 bases and the J gene end by 5 bases; junction bases not matched to a gene: 8. The CDR3 runs to 15 residues. Germline CDR1 SGHTA, CDR2 FQGTGA. CDR3: CASSPRERGEDTQYF. DNA of the CDR3: TGTGCCAGCAGCCCCCGTGAGCGGGGGGAAGATACGCAGTATTTT.

This clone came up once. The CDR3 sequence is CASSLVGIDLNRYEQYF. The DNA for the CDR3 is TGTGCCAGCAGCTTAGTGGGCATTGACTTAAACCGTTACGAGCAGTACTTC. This chain uses TRBV11-2 with TRBJ2-5; unclear D gene. The tail of the sequence fits TRBJ2-7 better, so the J call may be wrong. The CDR3 spans 17 residues. Looked up from germline, CDR1 is SGHAT and CDR2 is FQNNGV.

This clone was detected a few times. The gene calls are TRBV19 and TRBJ1-1, with 7 bases that match TRBD1. This CDR3 has 16 amino acids. Trimming took 5 bases from V and 0 from J; bases not matched to a gene: 9. Germline V CDR1 and CDR2: LNHDA, SQIVND (reference sequence). CDR3 DNA sequence: TGTGCCAGTAGTTTACAGGGGCCAATAATGAACACTGAAGCTTTCTTT. Residues: CASSLQGPIMNTEAFF.

The chain links TRBV2 to TRBJ2-2; D is possibly TRBD1 or TRBD2 (6 bases each). Germline V gene data show CDR1 as SNHLY and CDR2 as FYNNEI. V was trimmed by 4 bases and J by 2 bases, leaving 11 bases between them. This CDR3 comprises 15 residues. CDR3 sequence (DNA): TGTGCCAGCAGTGGGGGGGACACTAACACCGGGGAGCTGTTTTTT. Its protein product is CASSGGDTNTGELFF.

This clone was counted once. The chain uses TRBV13 and TRBJ2-2; 7 bases agree with TRBD1. Germline V gene sequence: CDR1 PRHDT, CDR2 FYEKMQ (reference sequence). The ends lost 5 bases at V and 0 bases at J; junction bases unmatched: 3. The CDR3 has 15 residues. CDR3 amino acids: CASSATGTNTGELFF. The CDR3 DNA sequence: TGTGCCAGCAGCGCGACAGGGACGAACACCGGGGAGCTGTTTTTT.

This chain connects TRBV6-5 to TRBJ2-5, with a possible D match to TRBD2 (6 bases). This CDR3 comprises 16 residues. Germline-derived CDR1 and CDR2 are MNHEY and SVGAGI. V lost 2 bases and J 5 bases, leaving 18 bases between the germline ends. CDR3 sequence reads: CASSYRTSTAGETQYF. CDR3 nucleotides: TGTGCCAGCAGTTACAGGACCTCGACGGCGGGGGAGACCCAGTACTTC.

The chain couples TRBV27 to TRBJ2-1, with 9 positions matching TRBD2. The CDR3 has 18 amino acids. CDR1 and CDR2 (germline): MNHEY, SMNVEV (reference sequence). With 5 bases clipped from V and 2 bases from J, the junction kept 13 bases outside the gene matches. The CDR3 is CASSQFGGASGAYNEQFF. DNA for the CDR3: TGTGCCAGCAGTCAATTCGGTGGGGCTAGCGGGGCCTACAATGAGCAGTTCTTC.

This chain connects TRBV27 to TRBJ2-7; TRBD2 aligns across 12 bases. With V trimmed by 5 bases and J by 4 bases, 9 bases remained unmatched. The CDR3 spans 16 residues. Germline V gene sequence: CDR1 MNHEY, CDR2 SMNVEV (reference sequence). CDR3 in DNA: TGTGCCAGCAGTCCCCACGGACTAGCGGGATATTACGAGCAGTACTTC. This encodes CASSPHGLAGYYEQYF.

DNA for the CDR3: TGTGCCAGTAGTATTGGGACAGTAAGCTCCTACGAGCAGTACTTC. Its protein is CASSIGTVSSYEQYF. This rearrangement joins TRBV19 to TRBJ2-7; TRBD1 matches 7 bases. Trimming at V came to 3 bases and at J to 0 bases, leaving 5 bases not matched to a gene. This CDR3 is built from 15 residues. Germline CDR1 reads LNHDA; CDR2 reads SQIVND (reference sequence). Together with reference TRBV19 and TRBJ2-7, the CDR3 gives the full variable domain: DGGITQSPKYLFRKEGQNVTLSCEQNLNHDAMYWYRQDPGQGLRLIYYSQIVNDFQKGDIAEGYSVSREKKESFPLTVTSAQKNPTAFYLCASSIGTVSSYEQYFGPGTRLTVT.

This sequence joins TRBV7-8 and TRBJ1-1; D call uncertain. V was cut by 2 bases and J by 1 base, with 8 bases left in between. Germline CDR1 and CDR2: SGHVS and FQNEAQ. CDR3 length equals 14 residues. The CDR3 sequence: CASSLFQTNTEAFF. The CDR3 coding sequence is TGTGCCAGCAGCTTATTTCAAACGAACACTGAAGCTTTCTTT.

This rearrangement joins TRBV4-2 to TRBJ1-5; D unresolved. The CDR3 has 13 residues. The germline V and J ends were trimmed by 3 bases and 4 bases, with 7 bases remaining between them. Per the germline V gene, CDR1 is LGHNA and CDR2 is YNFKEQ. The CDR3 region is CASSQWRNQPQHF. CDR3 DNA sequence: TGTGCCAGCAGCCAGTGGAGGAATCAGCCCCAGCATTTT.

The genes are TRBV27 and TRBJ1-2, with unresolved D. The germline CDR1 and CDR2 sequences are MNHEY and SMNVEV (reference sequence). The V and J ends lost 5 bases and 3 bases respectively, with 16 bases between them. This CDR3 comprises 15 residues. The CDR3 region is CASSLTSVTHYGYTF. For the CDR3, the DNA is TGTGCCAGCAGTCTTACCTCGGTGACACACTATGGCTACACCTTC.

CDR3 bases: TGTGCCAGCAGCCCCCCTTCGAGGGACAGGGGATTAGAGACCCAGTACTTC. Its protein is CASSPPSRDRGLETQYF. The chain carries TRBV14 and TRBJ2-5, with 10 bases fitting TRBD1. Germline V CDR1 and CDR2: SGHDN, FVKESK. The CDR3 totals 17 residues. Unmatched junction bases numbered 12, after V lost 4 bases and J lost 4 bases.

The gene calls are TRBV6-6 and TRBJ1-5; D is undetermined. This CDR3 region has 15 residues. Deletions cut 4 bases from V and 5 bases from J, with 15 bases between. Per germline, CDR1 MNHNY and CDR2 SVGAGI (reference sequence). CDR3 region: CASSSWEVWDQPQHF. CDR3 in DNA: TGTGCCAGCAGTTCCTGGGAGGTGTGGGATCAGCCCCAGCATTTT.

This rearrangement joins TRBV9 to TRBJ2-7; 7 bases map to TRBD2. Trimming cost V 4 bases and J 1 base; bases outside gene matches: 8. This CDR3 contains 15 residues. CDR1 is SGDLS, CDR2 YYNGEE, per germline. CDR3 protein: CASSPDPLASYEQYF. CDR3 bases: TGTGCCAGCAGCCCAGACCCACTAGCGTCCTACGAGCAGTACTTC.

The chain has TRBV5-1 and TRBJ2-2, with 8 bases aligning to TRBD1. Trimming cost V 1 base and J 5 bases; bases outside gene matches: 16. CDR3 length: 19 residues. Germline V gene lookup returns CDR1 SGHRS and CDR2 YFSETQ. In DNA form, the CDR3 reads TGCGCCAGCAGCTTGAGAACCTCTTGGACAGGGCCCTGGACCGGGGAGCTGTTTTTT. Its protein is CASSLRTSWTGPWTGELFF.

This chain links TRBV20-1 with TRBJ2-7, with 7 bases identical to TRBD1. The CDR3 is 10 residues long. The V gene's germline CDR1 is DFQATT and CDR2 SNEGSKA (reference sequence). V was clipped by 5 bases and J by 12 bases; unmatched bases: 7. In nucleotides, the CDR3 is TGCAGTGCTGAAGGGGACAGCGTGTACTTC. This translates into CSAEGDSVYF.

The rearrangement uses TRBV27 and TRBJ2-5; 8 nucleotides line up with TRBD1. Germline lookup yields CDR1 MNHEY and CDR2 SMNVEV (reference sequence). V lost 5 bases to trimming and J lost 4 bases; unmatched junction nucleotides: 6. The CDR3 has 14 residues. The DNA of the CDR3 is TGTGCCAGCAGTCCTACAGGGGGGAGAGAGACCCAGTACTTC. This gives the protein CASSPTGGRETQYF.